Listed here are 8 T cell receptor beta chains from one sample, sequenced in a study of response to subunit inactivated influenza vaccine. MiXCR, applied by TCRdb to the RT-PCR reads, yields one record per CDR3 protein. Counted here are approximately 170,000 distinct CDR3 sequences, roughly an eighth occurring once; the ten biggest clones make up 20% to 30%. This material consisted of CD8+ T cells sorted from PBMCs, taken more than 4 days after vaccination. Receptor source: a man in his fifties who received an inactivated influenza vaccine.

This clonotype was counted many times. The CDR3 sequence is CASSLGTVSYNEQFF. The CDR3 DNA is TGTGCCAGCAGCTTAGGGACAGTCTCCTACAATGAGCAGTTCTTC. The chain has TRBV11-2 and TRBJ2-1; D is perhaps TRBD1 (6 bases). CDR3 length: 15 residues. The germline CDR1 and CDR2 sequences are SGHAT and FQNNGV. The V and J ends lost 1 base and 0 bases respectively, with 7 bases between them.

This clonotype was picked up many times. This chain connects TRBV7-9 to TRBJ2-7; TRBD2 might be the D (5 bases). Trimming took off 1 base at V and 6 bases at J, with 16 bases between the two ends. The CDR3 sequence is 15 residues long. Looked up from germline, CDR1 is SEHNR and CDR2 is FQNEAQ (reference sequence). The DNA for the CDR3 is TGTGCCAGCAGCTTAGTGTGGCCCCATGAGGGCGAGCAGTACTTC. Translated: CASSLVWPHEGEQYF.

This clonotype appeared a few times. This sequence joins TRBV2 and TRBJ2-2, with 8 bases lining up with TRBD2. Trimming cost V 6 bases and J 5 bases; bases outside gene matches: 8. The CDR3 is 15 amino acids. Germline lookup yields CDR1 SNHLY and CDR2 FYNNEI. CDR3 nucleotide sequence: TGTGCCAGCAGCAAAAGCGGGAGTCGGACCGGGGAGCTGTTTTTT. Residues: CASSKSGSRTGELFF.

This clonotype appeared a single time. In DNA, the CDR3 is TGCAGCGTTGAAAGCGGGGATCACGGCGAGCAGTACTTC. Amino acids: CSVESGDHGEQYF. The chain couples TRBV29-1 to TRBJ2-7; 7 positions agree with TRBD2. This CDR3 has 13 amino acids. Germline V lookup: CDR1 SQVTM, CDR2 ANQGSEA. Losses at the gene ends were 2 bases for V and 6 bases for J; bases not matched to a gene: 7.

This clonotype occurred many times. The chain carries TRBV7-2 and TRBJ2-5, with 9 bases fitting TRBD2. Trimming at V came to 4 bases and at J to 5 bases, leaving 8 bases not matched to a gene. This CDR3 region has 15 residues. Germline assignment: CDR1 SGHTA and CDR2 FQGNSA. The CDR3 protein is CASSYVAGALETQYF. The CDR3 DNA reads TGTGCCAGCAGCTACGTAGCGGGAGCACTTGAGACCCAGTACTTC.

The CDR3 region is CAMSTGPVCSQYF. As DNA, the CDR3 is TGTGCCATGAGCACCGGTCCCGTCTGCTCGCAGTACTTC. The chain couples TRBV5-5 to TRBJ2-7; D is unclear. Germline CDR1 is SGHKS and CDR2 is YYEKEE (reference sequence). The CDR3 loop spans 13 amino acids. V gave up 9 bases and J gave up 9 bases, with 22 bases separating them.

The V call is TRBV4-3, the J call TRBJ1-4, with 7 nucleotides matching TRBD1. After removal of 4 bases from V and 3 bases from J, the junction contained 11 bases not matched to a gene. There are 17 residues in the CDR3. The germline CDR1 and CDR2 sequences are LGHNA and YSLEER. This chain's CDR3 is CASSPIEQGLANEKLFF. In DNA, the CDR3 is TGCGCCAGCAGCCCGATAGAACAGGGGTTGGCTAATGAAAAACTGTTTTTT.

The chain uses TRBV12-3 or TRBV12-4 and TRBJ1-2; unclear D gene. The CDR3 has 15 residues. The V and J ends lost 5 bases and 4 bases respectively, with 17 bases between them. CDR3 sequence (DNA): TGTGCCAGCAGTGAACCTGGAAGAGGGAGCTATGGCTACACCTTC. Translated, it gives CASSEPGRGSYGYTF.